This is a list of T cell receptor beta chains from one sample in a study of blood T cell repertoires in COVID-19. The data were produced by immunoSEQ multiplex PCR, yet TCRdb's version contains in-frame clones alone and is incomplete. The table has about 260,000 clones, roughly four fifths seen once. Specimen: peripheral blood. Source of these receptors: a woman in her forties or fifties who had recovered from COVID-19. The CDR3 runs from the conserved cysteine through the conserved F or W. The order of the fields is D gene, CDR3 length, J gene, clone size, V gene, CDR3 protein, CDR3 DNA. A D gene is named only where the DNA matches it firmly. Clone size is shown for a subset of rows, as once, few, many or a class of expanded clone.

TRBD1 | 13 | TRBJ2-7 | few | TRBV18 | CASSAQGPHEQYF | TGTGCCAGCTCAGCACAGGGGCCCCACGAGCAGTACTTC
TRBD1 | 16 | TRBJ1-1 | . | TRBV5-1 | CASSLGQGNYNTEAFF | TGCGCCAGCAGCTTAGGACAGGGGAATTATAACACTGAAGCTTTCTTT
TRBD2 | 16 | TRBJ2-3 | . | TRBV19 | CASSSLAGGRTDTQYF | TGTGCCAGTAGTAGTCTAGCGGGAGGACGCACAGATACGCAGTATTTT
TRBD1 | 16 | TRBJ2-7 | . | TRBV19 | CASSIQGQGATYEQYF | TGTGCCAGTAGTATCCAAGGACAGGGGGCGACCTACGAGCAGTACTTC
. | 18 | TRBJ1-1 | many | TRBV2 | CASSEAYRAIMVNTEAFF | TGTGCCAGCAGTGAAGCGTACAGGGCGATAATGGTGAACACTGAAGCTTTCTTT
. | 14 | TRBJ1-5 | . | TRBV18 | CASSRGSINQPQHF | TGTGCCAGCTCACGAGGCAGCATCAATCAGCCCCAGCATTTT
. | 12 | TRBJ2-7 | . | TRBV5-1 | CASSSQGGEQYF | TGCGCCAGCAGCTCGCAGGGGGGAGAGCAGTACTTC
TRBD2 | 14 | TRBJ2-5 | . | TRBV9 | CASSVGLAGETQYF | TGTGCCAGCAGCGTGGGACTAGCGGGGGAGACCCAGTACTTC
. | 12 | TRBJ2-5 | . | TRBV2 | CASRVGVETQYF | TGTGCCAGCAGGGTAGGAGTGGAGACCCAGTACTTC
TRBD1 | 14 | TRBJ1-6 | few | TRBV7-2 | CASSPGQYNSPLHF | TGTGCCAGCAGCCCGGGACAGTATAATTCACCCCTCCACTTT
. | 14 | TRBJ2-4 | . | TRBV13 | CASSQRGQKNIQYF | TGTGCCAGCAGCCAACGAGGACAAAAAAACATTCAGTACTTC
. | 16 | TRBJ2-5 | . | TRBV1 | CTSSHPSGGHQETQYF | TGCACCAGCAGCCACCCTAGCGGGGGCCACCAAGAGACCCAGTACTTC
. | 15 | TRBJ1-5 | few | TRBV9 | CASSQQAGGNQPQHF | TGTGCCAGCAGCCAGCAGGCGGGCGGCAATCAGCCCCAGCATTTT
TRBD1 | 15 | TRBJ2-7 | . | TRBV6-5 | CASSLPGGGTYEQYF | TGTGCCAGCAGTCTCCCAGGGGGCGGGACCTACGAGCAGTACTTC
TRBD1 | 14 | TRBJ2-5 | . | TRBV5-1 | CASSFEGGSETQYF | TGCGCCAGCAGCTTTGAAGGGGGCAGTGAGACCCAGTACTTC
. | 17 | TRBJ2-2 | . | TRBV19 | CASSNGHRAVNTGELFF | TGTGCCAGTAGTAATGGCCACAGAGCGGTGAACACCGGGGAGCTGTTTTTT
TRBD1 | 14 | TRBJ1-2 | . | TRBV7-3 | CASSLKVTGGGYTF | TGTGCCAGCAGCTTAAAAGTGACAGGGGGCGGCTACACCTTC
TRBD1 | 15 | TRBJ2-7 | . | TRBV7-2 | CASSLAGQSLYEQYF | TGTGCCAGCAGCTTAGCGGGACAGAGCCTCTACGAGCAGTACTTC
TRBD2 | 17 | TRBJ2-3 | . | TRBV24-1 | CATARRVSGGDTDTQYF | TGTGCCACCGCCAGACGGGTAAGCGGGGGAGACACAGATACGCAGTATTTT
TRBD2 | 15 | TRBJ2-5 | . | TRBV11-2 | CASSWTSGRGETQYF | TGTGCCAGCAGTTGGACTAGCGGGAGGGGGGAGACCCAGTACTTC
. | 14 | TRBJ1-2 | . | TRBV7-2 | CASSLERLSYGYTF | TGTGCCAGCAGCTTAGAGAGACTCAGCTATGGCTACACCTTC
. | 12 | TRBJ1-1 | . | TRBV5-6 | CASSGDTGAAFF | TGTGCCAGCAGCGGCGATACAGGAGCAGCTTTCTTT
TRBD2 | 14 | TRBJ2-3 | . | TRBV7-3 | CASRSSGSKDTQYF | TGTGCCAGCAGATCCAGCGGGAGCAAGGATACGCAGTATTTT
. | 12 | TRBJ2-7 | . | TRBV6-2/TRBV6-3 | CASSRSTYEQYF | TGTGCCAGCAGCCGCTCTACCTACGAGCAGTACTTC
. | 13 | TRBJ2-7 | . | TRBV30 | CAWREGTSYEQYF | TGTGCCTGGAGGGAGGGGACTTCCTACGAGCAGTACTTC
TRBD2 | 15 | TRBJ2-7 | . | TRBV5-1 | CASSEPLAGASEQYF | TGCGCCAGCAGCGAGCCCCTAGCGGGGGCCTCGGAGCAGTACTTC
. | 15 | TRBJ1-3 | . | TRBV18 | CASSPPFYSGNTIYF | TGTGCCAGCTCACCACCGTTTTACTCTGGAAACACCATATATTTT
. | 15 | TRBJ2-7 | . | TRBV5-1 | CASSLGAGPPYEQYF | TGCGCCAGCAGCTTGGGAGCGGGCCCCCCCTACGAGCAGTACTTC
TRBD1 | 13 | TRBJ2-5 | few | TRBV10-3 | CAITMDRGETQYF | TGTGCCATCACCATGGACAGGGGGGAGACCCAGTACTTC
TRBD1 | 14 | TRBJ1-1 | once | TRBV5-4 | CASSTSTGRTEAFF | TGTGCCAGCAGCACCTCGACAGGGCGGACTGAAGCTTTCTTT
. | 17 | TRBJ2-1 | . | TRBV7-9 | CASSLVRVRGDDDEQFF | TGTGCCAGCAGCTTAGTTAGAGTCAGGGGAGACGACGATGAGCAGTTCTTC
. | 14 | TRBJ1-4 | . | TRBV6-2/TRBV6-3 | CASSRADGGEKLFF | TGTGCCAGCAGTCGAGCCGACGGGGGTGAAAAACTGTTTTTT
. | 14 | TRBJ2-7 | . | TRBV25-1 | CASSGAGSSYEQYF | TGTGCCAGCAGTGGGGCGGGCTCATCCTACGAGCAGTACTTC
. | 15 | TRBJ2-2 | . | TRBV6-5 | CASYSGQVNTGELFF | TGTGCCAGCTATAGCGGACAGGTGAACACCGGGGAGCTGTTTTTT
. | 15 | TRBJ1-1 | . | TRBV19 | CASSIQNRLDTEAFF | TGTGCCAGTAGTATCCAGAACAGGCTGGATACTGAAGCTTTCTTT